What follows describes a single T cell receptor beta chain. Its matching antigen is unknown. These data are taken from a study of T-cell reconstitution after alpha-beta-depleted transplantation in children. Points from the study as a whole: Reports say that about two months after transplant, the alpha-beta T cells came out of several hundred graft clones that had expanded. T-cell numbers and diversity, one year after transplant, stemmed largely from T cells that were newly produced. It was surviving recipient T cells and thymic progenitors that gave some patients high TCRbeta diversity at day 60.

Germline V CDR1 and CDR2: KGHDR, SFDVKD. CDR3 size: 15 residues. The ends lost 3 bases at V and 4 bases at J; junction bases unmatched: 3. Library preparation (for TCRbeta) was performed with unique molecular identifiers. One entry per CDR3 protein, called by TCRdb with MiXCR from the PCR reads. The sample carries hundreds of thousands of distinct CDR3 sequences, over 10% recorded once. The V and J genes are TRBV24-1 and TRBJ1-5; 9 positions match TRBD1. Source: PBMCs, mostly from graft donor cells, taken 360 days after TCRalphabeta/CD19-depleted stem cell transplant. This sequence was found in a male patient younger than 18 who had a stem cell transplant for acute myeloid leukemia, so the T cells may come from the graft donor. Here the CDR3 reads CATSDTGGANQPQHF. CDR3 bases: TGTGCCACCAGTGATACAGGGGGCGCAAATCAGCCCCAGCATTTT.